Below, 12 T cell receptor beta chains from the same sample are listed, as sequenced in a study of neurological immune-mediated disorders. Time point: longitudinal time-point 1 (baseline). One entry per CDR3 protein results from TCRdb running MiXCR on the 5' RACE reads. The sample holds 64,000 or so distinct CDR3 sequences, roughly 10% seen once. What was sequenced was PBMCs. These receptors came from a man aged 30 to 45 in good health.

There are many counts of this clonotype. This chain joins TRBV5-1 and TRBJ2-5, with D uncertain. Germline V gene sequence: CDR1 SGHRS, CDR2 YFSETQ. This CDR3 contains 15 residues. Trimming shortened V by 4 bases and J by 5 bases, and 18 bases separated the two germline ends. For the CDR3, the DNA is TGCGCCAGCAGCCCCGATAGGGCCATTCGGGAGACCCAGTACTTC. It encodes CASSPDRAIRETQYF.

The sample holds many counts of this clonotype. The chain joins TRBV20-1 to TRBJ2-5, with D possibly matching TRBD1 (6 bases). CDR3 length: 14 amino acids. The germline V and J ends were trimmed by 6 bases and 4 bases, with 18 bases remaining between them. Germline CDR1 reads DFQATT; CDR2 reads SNEGSKA (reference sequence). The CDR3 DNA sequence: TGCAGTGCCCAACAAACAGGGAACCCAGAGACCCAGTACTTC. Amino acids: CSAQQTGNPETQYF.

Many counts were recorded for this clonotype. This chain connects TRBV20-1 to TRBJ2-5; no clear D gene. The CDR3 contains 12 residues. The V end was cut by 1 base, the J end by 5 bases, with 8 bases between. Germline CDR1 reads DFQATT; CDR2 reads SNEGSKA (reference sequence). The DNA of the CDR3 is TGCAGTGCTAGAGTATTGCGGGAGACCCAGTACTTC. Its protein product is CSARVLRETQYF.

The table lists this clonotype with many counts. The chain employs TRBV14 and TRBJ2-7, with a possible D match to TRBD2 (5 bases). The CDR3 runs 14 residues. Trimming took 0 bases from V and 6 from J, leaving 12 bases between them. Germline V CDR1 and CDR2: SGHDN, FVKESK. The CDR3 here is CASSQDLGRTEQYF. The CDR3, as DNA: TGTGCCAGCAGCCAAGACCTGGGGAGAACCGAGCAGTACTTC.

This clonotype was observed at least ten times. The gene calls are TRBV7-2 and TRBJ1-2, with D possibly TRBD1 on 5 matching bases. The ends were cut back, 0 bases at V and 2 bases at J, with 7 bases in the middle. The CDR3 covers 14 residues. Germline V gene sequence: CDR1 SGHTA, CDR2 FQGNSA. The CDR3 nucleotides read TGTGCCAGCAGCTTAGCCAGGGCGAACTATGGCTACACCTTC. Amino acid sequence: CASSLARANYGYTF.

As to this clonotype: This sequence may be a read error, since a much larger clone differs from it by one base. The chain employs TRBV6-1 and TRBJ1-1; D uncertain. Germline assignment: CDR1 MNHNS and CDR2 SASEGT. The CDR3 sequence is 14 residues long. CDR3 protein: CASSEIWADTDAFF. The CDR3 coding sequence is TGTGCCAGCAGTGAAATTTGGGCAGACACTGATGCTTTCTTT.

Ten or more counts support this clonotype. V usage is TRBV20-1 and J usage is TRBJ1-5, with TRBD1 identical over 7 bases. V was pared by 0 bases and J by 0 bases, with 8 bases of the junction left unmatched. The CDR3 sequence is 17 residues long. The germline V gene encodes CDR1 DFQATT and CDR2 SNEGSKA (reference sequence). The CDR3 reads CSARDLTGTFSNQPQHF. The CDR3 nucleotides read TGCAGTGCTAGAGATCTGACAGGGACCTTTAGCAATCAGCCCCAGCATTTT.

This clonotype was detected ten times or more. The rearrangement links TRBV5-1 to TRBJ2-2; D gene ambiguous. The ends were cut back, 5 bases at V and 6 bases at J, with 17 bases in the middle. The length of the CDR3 is 15 residues. Per germline, CDR1 SGHRS and CDR2 YFSETQ. CDR3 in amino acids: CASSHQSDTAGELFF. CDR3 DNA: TGCGCCAGCAGTCATCAGAGTGACACCGCCGGGGAGCTGTTTTTT.

This clonotype was observed at least ten times. V is TRBV29-1 and J is TRBJ2-7; 9 nucleotides align to TRBD1. Per the germline V gene, CDR1 is SQVTM and CDR2 is ANQGSEA. V was pared by 4 bases and J by 12 bases, with 7 bases of the junction left unmatched. The CDR3 extends over 11 amino acids. The CDR3 loop reads CSVATGGDGYF. CDR3 nucleotide sequence: TGCAGCGTTGCGACAGGGGGAGATGGGTACTTC.

The gene calls are TRBV7-9 and TRBJ1-4, with D tentatively TRBD1 (5 bases). V was pared by 5 bases and J by 5 bases, with 12 bases between. Per the germline V gene, CDR1 is SEHNR and CDR2 is FQNEAQ (reference sequence). The CDR3 runs 14 residues. CDR3 sequence (DNA): TGTGCCAGCAGCCCGGGCCGGGGGAATGAAAAACTGTTTTTT. It translates to CASSPGRGNEKLFF.

This clonotype was detected ten times or more. The chain carries TRBV3-1 and TRBJ2-5; D possibly corresponds to TRBD2 (5 bases). Trimming took 2 bases from V and 1 from J, leaving 17 bases between them. The CDR3 loop spans 17 amino acids. Germline assignment: CDR1 LGHDT and CDR2 YNNKEL (reference sequence). This chain's CDR3 is CASSQISMSGPQETQYF. The CDR3 DNA reads TGTGCCAGCAGCCAAATCTCGATGAGCGGACCCCAAGAGACCCAGTACTTC.

This clonotype was recorded at least ten times. The chain carries TRBV7-8 and TRBJ2-5; D unresolved. CDR1 is SGHVS, CDR2 FQNEAQ, per germline. This CDR3 is built from 13 residues. V lost 5 bases and J lost 4, with 11 bases in between. Here the CDR3 reads CASSAARTETQYF. The CDR3 region has the DNA TGTGCCAGCAGCGCGGCTAGAACAGAGACCCAGTACTTC.